These T cell receptor beta chains were read from a single sample in a study of blood T cell repertoires in COVID-19. Sequencing used immunoSEQ multiplex PCR; TCRdb keeps in-frame clones, though not all of them. The sample gives around 110,000 clones, 85% of which show up once; 1.4% to 1.5% is in the top ten. Sequences were obtained from peripheral blood. The receptors were gathered from a man aged 40-49 years with acute or convalescent COVID-19. Each CDR3 is given with its conserved first and last residue. The order of the fields is J gene, V gene, clone size, D gene, CDR3 DNA, CDR3 protein. The D gene is left open where the match is weak. Size values are once, few and many counts, or a class for expanded clones, and some rows have none.

J: TRBJ1-5; V: TRBV21-1; size: NA; D: NA; DNA: TGTGCCAGCAGCGAGGGGGGACAGGGAGGAAATCAGCCCCAGCATTTT; CDR3: CASSEGGQGGNQPQHF
J: TRBJ2-3; V: TRBV4-2; size: once; D: TRBD2; DNA: TGTGCCAGCAGCCAAGGAGCCAAGACTAGCTACACAGATACGCAGTATTTT; CDR3: CASSQGAKTSYTDTQYF
J: TRBJ1-4; V: TRBV2; size: NA; D: NA; DNA: TGTGCCAGCAGCCGCAGGGGAACTAATGAAAAACTGTTTTTT; CDR3: CASSRRGTNEKLFF
J: TRBJ2-2; V: TRBV6-5; size: NA; D: TRBD2; DNA: TGTGCCGCCCGGGCTAGCGGCACCGGGGAGCTGTTTTTT; CDR3: CAARASGTGELFF
J: TRBJ2-2; V: TRBV5-4; size: once; D: TRBD2; DNA: TGTGCCAGCAGCGCAGGGACTAGCGGGGAGAACACCGGGGAGCTGTTTTTT; CDR3: CASSAGTSGENTGELFF
J: TRBJ1-1; V: TRBV7-9; size: once; D: NA; DNA: TGTGCCAGCAGCTTTGTTGTGGGGCGGGGCACTGAAGCTTTCTTT; CDR3: CASSFVVGRGTEAFF
J: TRBJ1-6; V: TRBV11-2; size: once; D: NA; DNA: TGTGCCAGCAGCTTAGCCCGGCAGGGGTCACCCCTCCACTTT; CDR3: CASSLARQGSPLHF
J: TRBJ2-7; V: TRBV7-8; size: NA; D: NA; DNA: TGTGCCAGTTCCGGGGGGCCCTCCTACGAGCAGTACTTC; CDR3: CASSGGPSYEQYF
J: TRBJ1-2; V: TRBV5-5; size: once; D: NA; DNA: TGTGCCAGCAGCTTGGGGCTAGGAGAGGTCTATGGCTACACCTTC; CDR3: CASSLGLGEVYGYTF
J: TRBJ2-7; V: TRBV12-3/TRBV12-4; size: NA; D: TRBD2; DNA: TGTGCCAGCAGCCCGGGACTAGCCTACGAGCAGTACTTC; CDR3: CASSPGLAYEQYF
J: TRBJ1-4; V: TRBV4-2; size: NA; D: NA; DNA: TGTGCCAGCAGCCACCAGGGGAGAGGACAAGCTAATGAAAAACTGTTTTTT; CDR3: CASSHQGRGQANEKLFF
J: TRBJ1-6; V: TRBV30; size: NA; D: TRBD1; DNA: TGTGCCTGGAATAGGGACAGGAATTCACCCCTCCACTTT; CDR3: CAWNRDRNSPLHF
J: TRBJ2-2; V: TRBV12-5; size: NA; D: NA; DNA: TGTGCTAGTGGTTTGGTAATCTCCGGTAACACCGGGGAGCTGTTTTTT; CDR3: CASGLVISGNTGELFF
J: TRBJ1-1; V: TRBV6-6; size: NA; D: NA; DNA: TGTGCCAGCAGTTACTGGGCGTCCGAAGCTTTCTTT; CDR3: CASSYWASEAFF
J: TRBJ2-7; V: TRBV7-8; size: few; D: TRBD2; DNA: TGTGCCAGCAGCCTTGCGGGAGGGAGAGCCTACGAGCAGTACTTC; CDR3: CASSLAGGRAYEQYF
J: TRBJ1-4; V: TRBV18; size: NA; D: NA; DNA: TGTGCCAGCTCAGTAACAGGGTTTGGTGAAAAACTGTTTTTT; CDR3: CASSVTGFGEKLFF
J: TRBJ2-1; V: TRBV2; size: once; D: TRBD1; DNA: TGTGCCAGCAGCCCAAGGACAGGTCAGAGGGGCTCCTACAATGAGCAGTTCTTC; CDR3: CASSPRTGQRGSYNEQFF
J: TRBJ2-3; V: TRBV6-4; size: NA; D: NA; DNA: TGTGCCAGCAGTGACTCGTCAAGAACTAGCACAGATACGCAGTATTTT; CDR3: CASSDSSRTSTDTQYF
J: TRBJ2-7; V: TRBV2; size: NA; D: TRBD1; DNA: TGTGCCAGCGGCAGGGGGCGCGGCGAGCAGTACTTC; CDR3: CASGRGRGEQYF
J: TRBJ2-2; V: TRBV3-1/TRBV3-2; size: NA; D: TRBD2; DNA: TGTGCCAGCAGCCTGACTAGCGGGGGGACCGGGGAGCTGTTTTTT; CDR3: CASSLTSGGTGELFF
J: TRBJ2-1; V: TRBV2; size: NA; D: NA; DNA: TGTGCCAGCGGGGGGGCGAGGAATGAGCAGTTCTTC; CDR3: CASGGARNEQFF
J: TRBJ1-3; V: TRBV6-5; size: once; D: TRBD1; DNA: TGTGCCAGCAGGCCCGACAGGGGGCCTGGAAACACCATATATTTT; CDR3: CASRPDRGPGNTIYF
J: TRBJ2-5; V: TRBV28; size: NA; D: TRBD2; DNA: TGTGCCAGCAGTTCCGAGATAGCGGGCGAACAAGAGACCCAGTACTTC; CDR3: CASSSEIAGEQETQYF
J: TRBJ2-5; V: TRBV7-2; size: NA; D: NA; DNA: TGTGCCAGCAGCTTACTCGCGGGTTGGGGAGAGACCCAGTACTTC; CDR3: CASSLLAGWGETQYF
J: TRBJ2-1; V: TRBV5-1; size: NA; D: NA; DNA: TGCGCCAGCAGCCTTAACAATGAGCAGTTCTTC; CDR3: CASSLNNEQFF
J: TRBJ1-2; V: TRBV12-3/TRBV12-4; size: NA; D: NA; DNA: TGTGCCAGCACCCCCCGACAGACCCACGGCTACACCTTC; CDR3: CASTPRQTHGYTF
J: TRBJ1-1; V: TRBV18; size: NA; D: NA; DNA: TGTGCCAGCTCACCTCGGGACGGTGGAGGGACTGAAGCTTTCTTT; CDR3: CASSPRDGGGTEAFF
J: TRBJ2-3; V: TRBV7-9; size: NA; D: TRBD2; DNA: TGTGCCAGCAGCTTAGGGCTAGCGGGGGCCCTCACAGATACGCAGTATTTT; CDR3: CASSLGLAGALTDTQYF
J: TRBJ2-5; V: TRBV9; size: NA; D: NA; DNA: TGTGCCAGCGCGGCAGGGAGGTTATCCCAAGAGACCCAGTACTTC; CDR3: CASAAGRLSQETQYF
J: TRBJ2-5; V: TRBV7-2; size: NA; D: NA; DNA: TGTGCCAGCAGCTTAGGGCCTAGGGAGACCCAGTACTTC; CDR3: CASSLGPRETQYF
J: TRBJ1-3; V: TRBV7-2; size: NA; D: TRBD1; DNA: TGTGCCAGCAGTAAGGTCGGGGCAGGGGGCCAATACACCATATATTTT; CDR3: CASSKVGAGGQYTIYF
J: TRBJ2-5; V: TRBV28; size: NA; D: TRBD1; DNA: TGTGCCAGCAGCCGAACCGGGACAGGAGAAGAGACCCAGTACTTC; CDR3: CASSRTGTGEETQYF
J: TRBJ2-2; V: TRBV19; size: NA; D: TRBD2; DNA: TGTGCCAGTAGTACGGGGACTAGCGTTTCCACCGGGGAGCTGTTTTTT; CDR3: CASSTGTSVSTGELFF
J: TRBJ1-5; V: TRBV4-3; size: NA; D: NA; DNA: TGCGCCAGCAGCCAAGACAGGGTTAGCAATCAGCCCCAGCATTTT; CDR3: CASSQDRVSNQPQHF
J: TRBJ2-3; V: TRBV15; size: NA; D: TRBD2; DNA: TGTGCCACCAGCTGGGGACTAGCGGGGGGTACAGATACGCAGTATTTT; CDR3: CATSWGLAGGTDTQYF
J: TRBJ2-7; V: TRBV5-1; size: few; D: NA; DNA: TGCGCCAGCAGCTTCTTAGATCCTTCCTACGAGCAGTACTTC; CDR3: CASSFLDPSYEQYF
J: TRBJ2-3; V: TRBV4-3; size: once; D: TRBD2; DNA: TGCGCCAGCAGCTCACTAGCGGGGGTACGTGATACGCAGTATTTT; CDR3: CASSSLAGVRDTQYF
J: TRBJ2-1; V: TRBV11-2; size: NA; D: TRBD2; DNA: TGTGCCAGCAGCCCCCGGCCTAGCGGGGGGCTCTACAATGAGCAGTTCTTC; CDR3: CASSPRPSGGLYNEQFF
J: TRBJ1-2; V: TRBV9; size: NA; D: TRBD1; DNA: TGTGCCAGCAGCCTGAGGACAGGGAGGGGAGGCTACACCTTC; CDR3: CASSLRTGRGGYTF
J: TRBJ2-5; V: TRBV5-1; size: NA; D: NA; DNA: TGCGCCAGCAGCTTGGCGGCGGGCCAAGAGACCCAGTACTTC; CDR3: CASSLAAGQETQYF
J: TRBJ1-5; V: TRBV21-1; size: NA; D: NA; DNA: TGTGCCAGCAGCAAAAATTATCAGGACAGGACGGTGGATGATCAGCCCCAGCATTTT; CDR3: CASSKNYQDRTVDDQPQHF
J: TRBJ2-7; V: TRBV5-6; size: NA; D: NA; DNA: TGTGCCAGCAGACCATCCAGGGTTAGGTGGGAGCAGTACTTC; CDR3: CASRPSRVRWEQYF
J: TRBJ2-3; V: TRBV23-1; size: once; D: NA; DNA: TGCGCCAGCAGTCAATCGGGCCAGAACACAGATACGCAGTATTTT; CDR3: CASSQSGQNTDTQYF
J: TRBJ1-4; V: TRBV6-5; size: few; D: NA; DNA: TGTGCCAGCCACGGGGGAGGGGATGAAAAACTGTTTTTT; CDR3: CASHGGGDEKLFF
J: TRBJ2-1; V: TRBV6-2/TRBV6-3; size: NA; D: NA; DNA: TGTGCCAGCAGTCCACAACTAGGACATGAGCAGTTCTTC; CDR3: CASSPQLGHEQFF
J: TRBJ1-1; V: TRBV6-5; size: NA; D: NA; DNA: TGTGCCAGCAGTTACCCGGGGTCTATAACGGCTTTCTTT; CDR3: CASSYPGSITAFF
J: TRBJ2-7; V: TRBV29-1; size: NA; D: TRBD1; DNA: TGCAGCGCGGCCGGGACAGCTTCCTACGAGCAGTACTTC; CDR3: CSAAGTASYEQYF
J: TRBJ2-1; V: TRBV5-5; size: NA; D: TRBD2; DNA: TGTGCCAGCAGCCTCTCTTGGGTAGCGGGGGGGAATGAGCAGTTCTTC; CDR3: CASSLSWVAGGNEQFF
J: TRBJ2-1; V: TRBV7-3; size: NA; D: NA; DNA: TGTGCCAGCAGCCCTGGGGGCGTAAATGAGCAGTTCTTC; CDR3: CASSPGGVNEQFF
J: TRBJ2-7; V: TRBV28; size: few; D: TRBD1; DNA: TGTGCCAGCAGTTTACAGGGGGTGATCTCCTACGAGCAGTACTTC; CDR3: CASSLQGVISYEQYF
J: TRBJ1-3; V: TRBV3-1/TRBV3-2; size: once; D: TRBD1; DNA: TGTGCCAGCAGGCCAGGGGGGTATGGAAACACCATATATTTT; CDR3: CASRPGGYGNTIYF
J: TRBJ1-1; V: TRBV6-6; size: NA; D: TRBD1; DNA: TGTGCCAGCAGTCCCACCGGGACAGGGGGCCGGAACACTGAAGCTTTCTTT; CDR3: CASSPTGTGGRNTEAFF
J: TRBJ2-2; V: TRBV27; size: many; D: TRBD2; DNA: TGTGCCAGCAGTCCTAGCGGGACGGCCGGGGAGCTGTTTTTT; CDR3: CASSPSGTAGELFF
J: TRBJ2-1; V: TRBV15; size: NA; D: TRBD2; DNA: TGTGCCACCCAGCCCTGGACTAGTTTCCTCCCTGAGCAGTTCTTC; CDR3: CATQPWTSFLPEQFF
J: TRBJ2-4; V: TRBV2; size: NA; D: NA; DNA: TGTGCCAGCAGTCAGAGTGCCCGGTCCCAGGGCATTCAGTACTTC; CDR3: CASSQSARSQGIQYF
J: TRBJ2-7; V: TRBV7-2; size: once; D: NA; DNA: TGTGCCAGCAGCTTAGTGGAGTCTGTCTCCTACGAGCAGTACTTC; CDR3: CASSLVESVSYEQYF
J: TRBJ2-7; V: TRBV6-1; size: NA; D: NA; DNA: TGTGCCAGCAGTGAAAGGTACAGGGCCCCCTACGAGCAGTACTTC; CDR3: CASSERYRAPYEQYF